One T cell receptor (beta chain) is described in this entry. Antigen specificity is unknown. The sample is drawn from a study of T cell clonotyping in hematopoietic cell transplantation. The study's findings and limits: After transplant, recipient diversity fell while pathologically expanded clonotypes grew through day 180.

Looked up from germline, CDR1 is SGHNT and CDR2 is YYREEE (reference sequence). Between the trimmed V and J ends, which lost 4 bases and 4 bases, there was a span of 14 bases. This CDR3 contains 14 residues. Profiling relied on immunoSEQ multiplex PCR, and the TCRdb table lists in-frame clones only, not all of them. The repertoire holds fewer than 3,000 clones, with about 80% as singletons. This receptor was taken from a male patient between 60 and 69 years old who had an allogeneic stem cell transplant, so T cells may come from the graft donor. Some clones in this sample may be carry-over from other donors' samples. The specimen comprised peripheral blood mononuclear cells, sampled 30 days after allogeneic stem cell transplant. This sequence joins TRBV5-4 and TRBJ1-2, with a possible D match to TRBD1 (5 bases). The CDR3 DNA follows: TGTGCCAGCAGCCCATCAGACAGTCCCTATGGCTACACCTTC. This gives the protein CASSPSDSPYGYTF.